This T cell receptor (beta chain) was recorded in a study of blood T cell repertoires in COVID-19. For the study at large: There were acute and convalescent COVID-19 samples, and they came from the United States, Italy and Spain.

Under the authors' procedure: Scientists estimated how many nucleated cells there were by amplifying reference gene primers. Clones were read by immunoSEQ multiplex PCR, and TCRdb kept only the in-frame ones, dropping some. The V and J calls and the clone size are those of that table, but D and trimming were determined from the DNA. Of 130,000 or so clones in the sample, about 84% are singletons; the top ten hold 10% to 15%. This clone has only a few counts. Germline V CDR1 and CDR2: SEHNR, FQNEAQ (reference sequence). V was pared by 3 bases and J by 5 bases, with 7 bases between. CDR3 length equals 12 residues.

The sequence was obtained from an older woman with acute or convalescent COVID-19. The chain uses TRBV7-9 and TRBJ2-5; D ambiguous. Sequenced material: peripheral blood. DNA for the CDR3: TGTGCCAGCAGCTTTTCCGGGGAGACCCAGTACTTC. Its translation is CASSFSGETQYF.